Below are 18 T cell receptor beta chains sequenced from a single sample in a study of blood T cell repertoires in COVID-19. The data were produced by immunoSEQ multiplex PCR, yet TCRdb's version contains in-frame clones alone and is incomplete. The sample consists of roughly 250,000 clones, just under 90% of them appearing once. Input material: peripheral blood. The source of these receptors is a woman between 40 and 55 years old with acute or convalescent COVID-19.

CDR3 residues: CATSDFTVNYGYTF. The DNA for the CDR3 is TGTGCCACCAGTGATTTTACGGTTAACTATGGCTACACCTTC. The chain couples TRBV24-1 to TRBJ1-2; no clear D. This CDR3 is built from 14 residues. CDR1 and CDR2 from the germline V gene are KGHDR and SFDVKD. V was pared by 1 base and J by 1 base, with 6 bases between.

The chain couples TRBV6-1 to TRBJ1-4; D might be TRBD1 (6 bases). The germline V gene has CDR1 MNHNS and CDR2 SASEGT. V lost 2 bases, J lost 8 bases, and 12 bases lay in between. The CDR3 length is 14 residues. CDR3 DNA sequence: TGTGCCAGCAGTGAAACAGGGAAGCGCGAAAAACTGTTTTTT. This translates into CASSETGKREKLFF.

The chain recombines TRBV6-5 with TRBJ1-5, with D hard to call. Germline-derived CDR1 and CDR2 are MNHEY and SVGAGI. The CDR3 runs 15 residues. V was trimmed by 4 bases and J by 7 bases, leaving 17 bases between them. CDR3 loop: CASSSPAARRQPQHF. DNA of the CDR3: TGTGCCAGCAGTTCCCCGGCGGCGCGGCGGCAGCCCCAGCATTTT.

The chain links TRBV19 to TRBJ1-2; D ambiguous. V was trimmed by 5 bases and J by 4 bases, leaving 11 bases between them. Germline CDR1 is LNHDA and CDR2 is SQIVND (reference sequence). The CDR3 is 13 residues long. The CDR3 DNA sequence: TGTGCCAGTAGTCCTTATCTGTCCTATGGCTACACCTTC. Protein product: CASSPYLSYGYTF.

The chain recombines TRBV7-2 with TRBJ2-1; 7 bases are a match to TRBD2. V was pared by 2 bases and J by 6 bases, with 1 base of the junction left unmatched. This CDR3 is 13 amino acids long. Germline lookup yields CDR1 SGHTA and CDR2 FQGNSA. DNA for the CDR3: TGTGCCAGCAGCTTATGGGGGGGCAATGAGCAGTTCTTC. Translating gives CASSLWGGNEQFF.

This clone was detected once. The chain employs TRBV5-1 and TRBJ1-4, with 9 bases identical to TRBD1. V was clipped by 5 bases and J by 5 bases; unmatched bases: 7. CDR1 and CDR2 (germline): SGHRS, YFSETQ. CDR3 length: 15 residues. The CDR3 loop is CASRQTGGTNEKLFF. CDR3 coding DNA: TGCGCCAGCAGGCAGACAGGGGGAACGAATGAAAAACTGTTTTTT.

The chain carries TRBV5-4 and TRBJ2-2, with a weak D call TRBD1 (6 bases). With 3 bases removed from V and 0 bases from J, the gap between germline ends came to 9 bases. CDR3 length equals 15 residues. Germline-derived CDR1 and CDR2 are SGHNT and YYREEE (reference sequence). The CDR3 sequence is CASSSGTPNTGELFF. The DNA of the CDR3 is TGTGCCAGCAGCTCCGGGACACCGAACACCGGGGAGCTGTTTTTT.

The rearrangement joins TRBV5-1 to TRBJ1-5, with TRBD1 identical over 7 bases. Per the germline V gene, CDR1 is SGHRS and CDR2 is YFSETQ. V lost 7 bases and J lost 2; bases outside the gene matches: 9. This CDR3 region has 15 residues. Written as DNA, the CDR3 is TGCGCCAGCGCCCTCGGAGGGGGCCGCAATCAGCCCCAGCATTTT. This codes for CASALGGGRNQPQHF.

The chain employs TRBV20-1 and TRBJ2-7, with 7 bases identical to TRBD2. V lost 6 bases, J lost 3 bases, and 11 bases stayed unmatched. Germline V gene data show CDR1 as DFQATT and CDR2 as SNEGSKA (reference sequence). The CDR3 extends over 14 amino acids. The CDR3 sequence: CSASQSGTIYEQYV. The CDR3 DNA is TGCAGTGCCAGTCAGTCCGGGACTATCTACGAGCAGTACGTC.

V gene TRBV7-2 combines with J gene TRBJ1-1, with D unresolved. Germline V gene sequence: CDR1 SGHTA, CDR2 FQGNSA. Trimming removed 1 base at V and 7 bases at J, with 10 bases between. This CDR3 region has 13 residues. The CDR3 reads CASSLERAGEAFF. CDR3 coding DNA: TGTGCCAGCAGCTTAGAGAGGGCAGGTGAAGCTTTCTTT. The full variable domain, in which reference TRBV7-2 and TRBJ1-1 provide the parts outside the CDR3, is GAGVSQSPSNKVTEKGKDVELRCDPISGHTALYWYRQSLGQGLEFLIYFQGNSAPDKSGLPSDRFSAERTGGSVSTLTIQRTQQEDSAVYLCASSLERAGEAFFGQGTRLTVV.

The V gene is TRBV27, the J gene TRBJ1-4, with TRBD1 matching 7 bases. After removal of 5 bases from V and 7 bases from J, the junction contained 10 bases not matched to a gene. The CDR3 has 15 amino acids. CDR1 is MNHEY and CDR2 is SMNVEV in the germline V gene (reference sequence). CDR3 residues: CASSPGQAKGEKLFF. Written as DNA, the CDR3 is TGTGCCAGCAGTCCCGGACAGGCTAAGGGTGAAAAACTGTTTTTT.

V gene TRBV3-1 (or the pseudogene TRBV3-2) combines with J gene TRBJ1-5; 8 nucleotides line up with TRBD1. Germline CDR1 and CDR2: LGHDT and YNNKEL (reference sequence). V lost 3 bases and J lost 2; bases outside the gene matches: 0. The CDR3 is 14 residues long. The CDR3 sequence: CASSQGQGNQPQHF. CDR3 bases: TGTGCCAGCAGCCAGGGACAGGGCAATCAGCCCCAGCATTTT.

The J gene is TRBJ1-6, the V gene TRBV18; the D gene is possibly TRBD1 (5 bases). V lost 3 bases, J lost 7 bases, and 19 bases lay in between. Germline V CDR1 and CDR2: KGHSH, LQKENI. The CDR3 consists of 17 residues. CDR3 in amino acids: CASSPRTLSQGNSPLHF. In DNA, the CDR3 is TGTGCCAGCTCACCCCGAACTCTGTCTCAGGGAAATTCACCCCTCCACTTT.

V and J are TRBV7-9 and TRBJ1-3; a possible D gene is TRBD1 (5 bases). The germline V gene encodes CDR1 SEHNR and CDR2 FQNEAQ (reference sequence). This CDR3 has 15 amino acids. The V gene lost 0 bases and the J gene lost 2 bases, with 8 bases spanning the gap. CDR3 nucleotide sequence: TGTGCCAGCAGCTTAGCCGCGGGACCTGGAAACACCATATATTTT. This gives the protein CASSLAAGPGNTIYF.

CDR3 amino acids: CASSQGAGLKTEAFF. CDR3 sequence (DNA): TGTGCCAGCAGCCAGGGGGCAGGGCTTAAGACTGAAGCTTTCTTT. The chain links TRBV4-2 to TRBJ1-1, with D possibly TRBD1 on 6 matching bases. Germline V lookup: CDR1 LGHNA, CDR2 YNFKEQ. V lost 3 bases, J lost 5 bases, and 16 bases lay in between. The CDR3 sequence is 15 residues long.

This chain links TRBV15 with TRBJ1-4; 8 bases are a match to TRBD1. Germline V CDR1 and CDR2: LNHNV, YYDKDF (reference sequence). This CDR3 is 16 amino acids long. Unmatched junction bases numbered 8, after V lost 0 bases and J lost 8 bases. The CDR3 is CATSRDRTGLLEKLFF. CDR3 nucleotides: TGTGCCACCAGCAGAGACCGGACAGGGTTATTAGAAAAACTGTTTTTT.

The J gene is TRBJ1-3, the V gene TRBV7-2; a possible D gene is TRBD1 (6 bases). Deletions cut 2 bases from V and 0 bases from J, with 11 bases between. Germline V gene data show CDR1 as SGHTA and CDR2 as FQGNSA. The CDR3 has 16 residues. The CDR3 coding sequence is TGTGCCAGCAGCTTACTAGGACAGAGCTCTGGAAACACCATATATTTT. Amino acid sequence: CASSLLGQSSGNTIYF.

The chain has TRBV9 and TRBJ2-5; D is uncertain. CDR1 is SGDLS, CDR2 YYNGEE, per germline. The CDR3 runs to 13 residues. The V end lost 0 bases, the J end lost 3 bases, and 6 bases lay between the germline ends. The CDR3 region has the DNA TGTGCCAGCAGCGTAGGTCCAAAAGAGACCCAGTACTTC. This encodes CASSVGPKETQYF.